This T cell receptor beta chain was identified during a study of beta chain features in type 1 diabetes. Findings and caveats of the study: Comparison showed that naive, central memory and Treg TCRB repertoires appeared more similar among patients than among healthy donors. Patients with Type 1 diabetes showed moderately but significantly shorter TCRB CDR3s in all four CD4+ subsets.

As concerns this clone: What it recognizes is unknown.

Trimming removed 5 bases from V and 4 bases from J, with 15 bases in between. The germline gives CDR1 MDHEN, CDR2 SYDVKM. There are 14 residues in the CDR3. Researchers reported sorting CD4+ naive, central memory, regulatory and stem cell-like memory cells via CD45RO/CCR7/CD25/CD127/CD95/CD27. Since all of the isolated RNA was reverse transcribed, expressed TCRB transcripts were what got sequenced. TCRdb's copy holds only in-frame clones and misses some; the assay was immunoSEQ multiplex PCR. The sample shows approximately 260,000 clones, roughly 20% of them seen only once. The sequence derives from a woman in her forties with type 1 diabetes. The rearrangement joins TRBV28 to TRBJ2-7, with unresolved D. Material for sequencing was naive CD4+ T cells from blood. The CDR3 spells CASSPLDRRYEQYF. CDR3 DNA sequence: TGTGCCAGCAGTCCCTTGGATCGGAGATACGAGCAGTACTTC.